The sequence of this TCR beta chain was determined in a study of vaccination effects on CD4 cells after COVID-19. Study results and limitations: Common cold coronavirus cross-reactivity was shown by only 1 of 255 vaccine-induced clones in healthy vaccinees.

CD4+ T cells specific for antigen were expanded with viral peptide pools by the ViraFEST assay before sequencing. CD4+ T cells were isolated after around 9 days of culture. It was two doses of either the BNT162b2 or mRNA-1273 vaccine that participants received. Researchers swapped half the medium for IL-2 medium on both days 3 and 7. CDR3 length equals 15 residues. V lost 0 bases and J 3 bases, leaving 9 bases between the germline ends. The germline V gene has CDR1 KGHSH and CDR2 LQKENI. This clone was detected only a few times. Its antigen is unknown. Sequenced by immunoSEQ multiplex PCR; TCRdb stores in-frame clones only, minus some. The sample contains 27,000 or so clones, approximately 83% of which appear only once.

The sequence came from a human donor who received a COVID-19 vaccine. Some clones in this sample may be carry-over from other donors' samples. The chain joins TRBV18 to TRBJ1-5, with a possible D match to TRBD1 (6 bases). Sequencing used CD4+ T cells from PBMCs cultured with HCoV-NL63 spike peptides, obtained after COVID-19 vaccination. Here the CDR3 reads CASSPPSGANQPQHF. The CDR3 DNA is TGTGCCAGCTCACCACCGTCGGGGGCCAATCAGCCCCAGCATTTT.